One and the same sample provided the 10 T cell receptor beta chains below, sequenced in a study of blood T cell repertoires in COVID-19. TCRdb's table, derived via immunoSEQ multiplex PCR, lists solely in-frame clones and lacks some. The sample gives a few hundred thousand clones, 85% of which show up once; 3% to 4.5% is in the top ten. The sample was peripheral blood. All receptors derive from a young woman with acute or convalescent COVID-19.

The rearrangement links TRBV12-3 or TRBV12-4 to TRBJ2-5; TRBD2 is a possible D gene (5 bases). CDR3 size: 10 residues. V lost 8 bases to trimming and J lost 7 bases, with 8 bases between them. The CDR3, as DNA: TGTGCCAGCGCGGGCGGGACCCAGTACTTC. Translated, it gives CASAGGTQYF.

This chain links TRBV4-1 with TRBJ1-2, with TRBD1 matching over 9 bases. The trim removed 3 bases at V and 8 bases at J, leaving 10 bases unmatched. Germline V gene data show CDR1 as MGHRA and CDR2 as YSYEKL. CDR3 size: 15 residues. The CDR3 nucleotides read TGCGCCAGCAGCCAGCCCGGGACAGGGAGTTCCGGCTACACCTTC. Encoded protein: CASSQPGTGSSGYTF.

V and J are TRBV6-5 and TRBJ2-1, with unresolved D. Trimming took off 5 bases at V and 4 bases at J, with 9 bases between the two ends. Germline lookup yields CDR1 MNHEY and CDR2 SVGAGI. This CDR3 has 13 residues. CDR3 residues: CASSTQRYNEQFF. CDR3 bases: TGTGCCAGCAGTACTCAAAGATACAATGAGCAGTTCTTC.

The V call is TRBV12-3 or TRBV12-4, the J call TRBJ1-1, with D perhaps TRBD1 (6 bases). V was cut by 5 bases and J by 6 bases, with 13 bases left in between. This CDR3 spans 13 amino acids. The CDR3 DNA is TGTGCCAGCAGTCCCGGACAGTGGGCTGAAGCTTTCTTT. Its translation is CASSPGQWAEAFF.

The chain couples TRBV7-9 to TRBJ2-4; 9 bases line up with TRBD1. The length of the CDR3 is 18 residues. Germline trimming cut 2 bases from V and 3 bases from J; bases unmatched to any gene: 11. Germline V lookup: CDR1 SEHNR, CDR2 FQNEAQ (reference sequence). DNA of the CDR3: TGTGCCAGCAGCTTACTAGGACCGGGACAGGGAAGCAAAAACATTCAGTACTTC. Amino acid sequence: CASSLLGPGQGSKNIQYF.

V is TRBV14 and J is TRBJ1-4; D is unresolved. Trimming cost V 4 bases and J 7 bases, with 16 bases left between them. CDR1 is SGHDN and CDR2 is FVKESK in the germline V gene. CDR3 length equals 15 residues. CDR3 nucleotides: TGTGCCAGCAGCCTAAAAGGAGGTCGAGGTGAAAAACTGTTTTTT. Its translation is CASSLKGGRGEKLFF.

The gene calls are TRBV10-2 and TRBJ1-1; no clear D. CDR3 length equals 15 residues. V shed 2 bases and J shed 0 bases, with 10 bases lying between them. Looked up from germline, CDR1 is WSHSY and CDR2 is SAAADI. The chain's CDR3 is CASSENQYMNTEAFF. In nucleotides, the CDR3 is TGCGCCAGCAGTGAGAACCAGTACATGAACACTGAAGCTTTCTTT.

The genes are TRBV5-6 and TRBJ2-1; D gene uncertain. The germline V and J ends were trimmed by 2 bases and 8 bases, with 14 bases remaining between them. This CDR3 spans 14 amino acids. CDR1 SGHDT and CDR2 YYEEEE come from the germline V gene. The CDR3 here is CASSFDYQAHEQFF. CDR3 sequence (DNA): TGTGCCAGCAGCTTTGATTACCAGGCGCATGAGCAGTTCTTC.

The V gene is TRBV28, the J gene TRBJ2-7; D possibly corresponds to TRBD1 (5 bases). V was shortened by 2 bases and J by 0 bases, with 14 bases between the two germline ends. The CDR3 length is 16 residues. Germline-derived CDR1 and CDR2 are MDHEN and SYDVKM. In DNA, the CDR3 is TGTGCCAGCAGTTTAATAGGGGCGACCGCCTCCTACGAGCAGTACTTC. This gives the protein CASSLIGATASYEQYF.

The chain joins TRBV25-1 to TRBJ2-1; 8 bases map to TRBD2. The CDR3 runs to 14 residues. Germline V gene lookup returns CDR1 MGHDK and CDR2 SYGVNS. With V trimmed by 6 bases and J by 5 bases, 6 bases remained unmatched. CDR3 bases: TGTGCCAGCAGCTTCGGGGGGGCCAACAATGAGCAGTTCTTC. Encoded protein: CASSFGGANNEQFF.